The clone carrying this T cell receptor (beta chain) occurred many times. Regarding time point: before trial treatment. Advanced solid tumors without tumor-infiltrating lymphocytes were required for inclusion. This entry comes from a study of low-dose radiotherapy and immunotherapy resistance in tumors. Overall study context: Patients of Cohort 1 had 0.5 Gy fractions every 2 weeks, which summed to 6.5 Gy. Each patient took aspirin at a dose of 300 mg by mouth once daily over the course of four cycles, with dosing beginning on cycle 1 day 1.

The germline gives CDR1 SGHTA, CDR2 FQGNSA. This CDR3 region has 15 residues. The ends lost 5 bases at V and 4 bases at J; junction bases unmatched: 3. cDNA synthesis used a TRAV/TRBV-specific primer set for both chains. TCRs were amplified for roughly 20 PCR cycles with a constant-region primer and V-primer adapter. TCRdb used MiXCR to reprocess the reads, holding one entry per CDR3 protein. The sample shows 65,000 to 95,000 distinct CDR3 sequences, approximately 19% of them seen only once. The chain joins TRBV7-2 to TRBJ2-3; 13 bases fit TRBD2. The receptor was isolated from a male donor with prostate cancer. Here the sequenced sample was PBMCs, taken before treatment. CDR3 amino acids: CASSRTSGGSDTQYF. In DNA form, the CDR3 reads TGTGCCAGCAGCCGGACTAGCGGGGGATCAGATACGCAGTATTTT.